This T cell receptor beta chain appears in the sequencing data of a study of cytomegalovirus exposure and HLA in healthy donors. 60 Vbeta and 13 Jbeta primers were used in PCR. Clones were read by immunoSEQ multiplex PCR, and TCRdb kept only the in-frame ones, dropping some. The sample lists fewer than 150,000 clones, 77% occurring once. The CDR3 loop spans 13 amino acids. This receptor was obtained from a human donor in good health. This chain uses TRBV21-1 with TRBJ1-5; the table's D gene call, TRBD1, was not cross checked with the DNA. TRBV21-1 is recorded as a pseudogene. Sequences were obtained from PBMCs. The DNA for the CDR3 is TGTGCCAGCAGCAATCTCTGGGCCTCGCCCCAGCATTTT. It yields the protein CASSNLWASPQHF.